The rows below give T cell receptor beta chains drawn from one sample of a study of blood T cell repertoires in COVID-19. Clones were read by immunoSEQ multiplex PCR, and TCRdb kept only the in-frame ones, dropping some. The sample yields around 370,000 clones, 80% to 90% seen once. Specimen: peripheral blood. The origin of the receptors is a woman in her forties or fifties with COVID-19, enrolled during active disease. Each CDR3 is given with its conserved first and last residue. Each record gives: clone size, D gene, V gene, J gene, CDR3 protein, CDR3 DNA. D genes are given only for firm matches. Clone size is stated in some rows and not others, as once, few, many or a class when expanded.

-	TRBD1	TRBV3-1/TRBV3-2	TRBJ2-7	CASSQRGTGRSYEQYF	TGTGCCAGCAGCCAACGCGGGACAGGGCGTTCCTACGAGCAGTACTTC
-	TRBD2	TRBV9	TRBJ2-1	CASSSGLAPYNEQFF	TGTGCCAGCAGCTCGGGACTAGCCCCATACAATGAGCAGTTCTTC
-	TRBD1	TRBV11-2	TRBJ1-1	CASSPTGFSAFF	TGTGCCAGCAGCCCGACAGGGTTTTCGGCTTTCTTT
-	TRBD2	TRBV7-8	TRBJ2-7	CASSLVGGRDYEQYF	TGTGCCAGCAGCTTAGTTGGCGGGAGGGACTACGAGCAGTACTTC
-	-	TRBV19	TRBJ1-2	CASSIGGGYGYTF	TGTGCCAGTAGTATAGGAGGGGGCTATGGCTACACCTTC
-	-	TRBV21-1	TRBJ1-5	CASSNRSGLGNQPQHF	TGTGCCAGCAGCAATAGATCGGGTCTCGGCAATCAGCCCCAGCATTTT
-	TRBD2	TRBV27	TRBJ2-3	CASNSLAERTDTQYF	TGTGCCAGCAACTCACTAGCGGAACGCACAGATACGCAGTATTTT
-	TRBD1	TRBV28	TRBJ1-1	CASSLTGGHLFVVAFF	TGTGCCAGCAGTTTGACAGGGGGCCATCTTTTCGTGGTCGCTTTCTTT
-	-	TRBV9	TRBJ2-7	CASSPQGGRVAYEQYF	TGTGCCAGCAGCCCCCAAGGGGGGAGGGTTGCCTACGAGCAGTACTTC
-	-	TRBV5-6	TRBJ2-7	CASSLSQGLSYEQYF	TGTGCCAGCAGCTTGAGCCAGGGGCTCTCCTACGAGCAGTACTTC
-	TRBD2	TRBV5-4	TRBJ2-2	CASSLPPGLAGGNTGELFF	TGTGCCAGCAGCCTCCCTCCGGGACTAGCGGGGGGGAACACCGGGGAGCTGTTTTTT
few	TRBD2	TRBV5-6	TRBJ2-7	CASSKETSGRSYEQYF	TGTGCCAGCAGCAAGGAGACTAGCGGGAGGTCCTACGAGCAGTACTTC
-	TRBD2	TRBV18	TRBJ2-1	CASSPDIAGSYNEQFF	TGTGCCAGCTCACCTGATATAGCGGGCTCCTACAATGAGCAGTTCTTC
-	TRBD1	TRBV3-1/TRBV3-2	TRBJ1-2	CASSLGTDYGYTF	TGTGCCAGCAGCCTAGGGACAGACTATGGCTACACCTTC
once	TRBD2	TRBV30	TRBJ2-3	CAWRPGLAGVMGSTDTQYF	TGTGCCTGGAGGCCCGGCCTAGCGGGAGTAATGGGTAGCACAGATACGCAGTATTTT
-	-	TRBV6-5	TRBJ2-7	CASSGRGYEQYF	TGTGCCAGCAGCGGCAGAGGCTACGAGCAGTACTTC